This T cell receptor beta chain was profiled in a study of blood T cell repertoires in COVID-19. Clones were read by immunoSEQ multiplex PCR, and TCRdb kept only the in-frame ones, dropping some. Here the sample spans about 150,000 clones, 75% to 85% being singletons. The CDR3 totals 14 residues. Looked up from germline, CDR1 is MNHEY and CDR2 is SVGAGI. Between the trimmed V and J ends, which lost 2 bases and 3 bases, there was a span of 11 bases. The TCR originated in a woman in her fifties or sixties with acute or convalescent COVID-19. Sequenced: peripheral blood. The chain uses TRBV6-5 and TRBJ2-7, with a possible D match to TRBD1 (5 bases). The CDR3 DNA reads TGTGCCAGCAGTTACGCCAGGGAAAGCTACGAGCAGTACTTC. It encodes CASSYARESYEQYF.